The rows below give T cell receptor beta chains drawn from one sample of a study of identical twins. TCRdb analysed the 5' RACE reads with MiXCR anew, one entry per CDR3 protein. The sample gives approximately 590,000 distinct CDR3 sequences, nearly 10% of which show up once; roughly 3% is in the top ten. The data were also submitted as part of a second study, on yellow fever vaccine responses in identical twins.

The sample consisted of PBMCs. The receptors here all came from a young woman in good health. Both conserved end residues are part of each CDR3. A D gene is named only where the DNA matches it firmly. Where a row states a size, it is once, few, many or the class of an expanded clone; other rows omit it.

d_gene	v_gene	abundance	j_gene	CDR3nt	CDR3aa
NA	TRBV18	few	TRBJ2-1	TGTGCCAGCTCACCCCCAGGGTTCCCCTACAATGAGCAGTTCTTC	CASSPPGFPYNEQFF
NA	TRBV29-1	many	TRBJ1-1	TGCAGCGCCTCGGCACGGGTCACTGAAGCTTTCTTT	CSASARVTEAFF
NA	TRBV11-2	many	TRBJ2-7	TGTGCCAGCAGCTTAGATTCTATTGGGGGCATGTGGGTCTACGAGCAGTACTTC	CASSLDSIGGMWVYEQYF
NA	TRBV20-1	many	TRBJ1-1	TGCAGTGCGAGCGACTGGGGATCCACTGAAGCTTTCTTT	CSASDWGSTEAFF
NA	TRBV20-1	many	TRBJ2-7	TGCAGTGCTAGGTGGGCCTCCTACGAGCAGTACTTC	CSARWASYEQYF
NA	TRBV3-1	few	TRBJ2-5	TGTGCCAGCAGCTTTAGAGGATTCCAAGAGACCCAGTACTTC	CASSFRGFQETQYF
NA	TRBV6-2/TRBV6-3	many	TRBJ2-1	TGTGCCAGCAGTTACGAGGCCTTTGCAATCAATGAGCAGTTCTTC	CASSYEAFAINEQFF
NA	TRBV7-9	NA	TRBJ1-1	TGTGCCAGCAGCCTTCCCTCCGAAACACTGAACACTGAAGCTTTCTTT	CASSLPSETLNTEAFF
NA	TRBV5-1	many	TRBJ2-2	TGCGCCAGCAGCTTGGGGGAGACGGTGAACACCGGGGAGCTGTTTTTT	CASSLGETVNTGELFF
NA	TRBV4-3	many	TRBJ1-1	TGCGCCAGCAGCCAAGTTATGGACAGGAACACTGAAGCTTTCTTT	CASSQVMDRNTEAFF
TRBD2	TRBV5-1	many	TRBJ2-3	TGTGCCAGCAGTCTTAGCGGGGCCAGCACAGATACGCAGTATTTT	CASSLSGASTDTQYF
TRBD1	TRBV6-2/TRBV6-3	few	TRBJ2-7	TGTGCCAGCCACACCGGGACAGAATACGAGCAGTACTTC	CASHTGTEYEQYF
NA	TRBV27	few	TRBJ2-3	TGTGCCAGCGGAACAAATACGCAGTATTTT	CASGTNTQYF
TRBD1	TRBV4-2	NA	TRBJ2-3	TGTGCCAGCAGCCAAGAGGAGGGACAGGGACCAGATACGCAGTATTTT	CASSQEEGQGPDTQYF
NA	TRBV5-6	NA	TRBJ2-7	TGTGCCAGCACCCTGTGGGGAACCGAGCAGTACTTC	CASTLWGTEQYF
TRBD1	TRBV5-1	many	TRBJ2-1	TGCGCCAGCAGCATGGACAGGGTGGTCGATGAGCAGTTCTTC	CASSMDRVVDEQFF
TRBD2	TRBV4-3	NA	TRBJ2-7	TGCGCCAGCAGCCAAGAAGCTCGCGGGGGCTCCTACGAGCAGTACTTC	CASSQEARGGSYEQYF
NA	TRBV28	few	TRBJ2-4	TGTGCCAGCACCCCCCGGACAGGGAGGGGGAGCTTGTTCAAAAACATTCAGTACTTC	CASTPRTGRGSLFKNIQYF
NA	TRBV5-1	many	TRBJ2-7	TGCGCCAGCAGCTTGGCCCTCGCGGGTAACTCCTACGAGCAGTACTTC	CASSLALAGNSYEQYF
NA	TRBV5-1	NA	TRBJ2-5	TGCGCCAGCAGCCCATTCTCAGCGGATTTAGATGAGACCCAGTACTTC	CASSPFSADLDETQYF
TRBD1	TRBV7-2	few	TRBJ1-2	TGTGCCAGCAGATATGACAGGGGGCCTAGCTATGGCTACACCTTC	CASRYDRGPSYGYTF
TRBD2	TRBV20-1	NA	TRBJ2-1	TGCAGTGCTAGGGGACTAGCGGGAGTATCCTACAATGAGCAGTTCTTC	CSARGLAGVSYNEQFF
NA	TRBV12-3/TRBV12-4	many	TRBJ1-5	TGTGCCAGCAGTTTCTACAGGGACAGCAATCAGCCCCAGCATTTT	CASSFYRDSNQPQHF
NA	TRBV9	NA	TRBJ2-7	TGTGCCAGCAGCCCAACCCCCCCCCCCTACGAGCAGTACTTC	CASSPTPPPYEQYF
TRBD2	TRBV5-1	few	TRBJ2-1	TGCGCCAGCAGGGGGCTAGCGGAGAACTACAATGAGCAGTTCTTC	CASRGLAENYNEQFF
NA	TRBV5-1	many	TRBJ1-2	TGCGCCAGCAGCCAGTCGTCCGTTAACTATGGCTACACCTTC	CASSQSSVNYGYTF
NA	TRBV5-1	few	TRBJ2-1	TGCGCCAGCAGCTCCACTCCCAGCGGATTCTACAATGAGCAGTTCTTC	CASSSTPSGFYNEQFF
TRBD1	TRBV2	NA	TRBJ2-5	TGTGCCAGCGCACTGACAGGGACGGAGACCCAGTACTTC	CASALTGTETQYF
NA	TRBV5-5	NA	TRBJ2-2	TGTGCCAGCAGCCAAAGTGGGGCCGGGGAGCTGTTTTTT	CASSQSGAGELFF
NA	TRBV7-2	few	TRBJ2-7	TGTGCCAGCAGACTAGCTTTGACCTACGAGCAGTACTTC	CASRLALTYEQYF
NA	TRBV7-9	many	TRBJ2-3	TGTGCCAGCAGCTTAGGTCAGGTTACGCAGTATTTT	CASSLGQVTQYF
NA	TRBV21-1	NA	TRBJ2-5	TGTGCCAGCAGCAAGCGCCTACCCCCCCCGGGGGAGACCCAGTACTTC	CASSKRLPPPGETQYF
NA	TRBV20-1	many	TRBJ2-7	TGCAGTGCTAGGCCCCCCTGGGGGGTGCCCTCCTACGAGCAGTACTTC	CSARPPWGVPSYEQYF
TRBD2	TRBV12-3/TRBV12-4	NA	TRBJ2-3	TGTGCCAGCAGTTTTTGGCTAGCGGGGCCAGGCACAGATACGCAGTATTTT	CASSFWLAGPGTDTQYF
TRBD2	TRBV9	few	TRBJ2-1	TGTGCCAGCAGCGTAACGGCTAGCGGGGTCTCCTACAATGAGCAGTTCTTC	CASSVTASGVSYNEQFF
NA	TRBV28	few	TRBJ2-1	TGTGCCAGCAGTTCTGAACAGGGTCCCCCCAATGAGCAGTTCTTC	CASSSEQGPPNEQFF
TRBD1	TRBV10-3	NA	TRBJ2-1	TGTGCCATCAGTGACCTAAAACAGGGGGGTGAGCAGTTCTTC	CAISDLKQGGEQFF
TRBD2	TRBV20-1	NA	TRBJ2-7	TGCAGTGCTAGAGAGGGCGGGAGGGCCTCCGAGCAGTACTTC	CSAREGGRASEQYF
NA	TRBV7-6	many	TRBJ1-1	TGTGCCAGCAGCTTAGCGAAGTCGGGCAACACTGAAGCTTTCTTT	CASSLAKSGNTEAFF
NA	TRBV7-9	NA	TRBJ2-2	TGTGCCAGCAGCCAGGGGAGGGGACGCGTCACCGGGGAGCTGTTTTTT	CASSQGRGRVTGELFF
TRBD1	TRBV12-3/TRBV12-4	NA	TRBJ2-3	TGTGCCAGCAGTTTAGTAGGACAGGGGGGTGCAGATACGCAGTATTTT	CASSLVGQGGADTQYF
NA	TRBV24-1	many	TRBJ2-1	TGTGCCACCAGTGGCTCGAGGGTGGGGAATGAGCAGTTCTTC	CATSGSRVGNEQFF
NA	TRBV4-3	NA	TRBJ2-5	TGCGCCAGCAGCCAAGATAGTGGCTGGACCCAGTACTTC	CASSQDSGWTQYF
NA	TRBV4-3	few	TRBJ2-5	TGCGCCAGCAGCCAAAAAGGGTTTCGAGAGACCCAGTACTTC	CASSQKGFRETQYF
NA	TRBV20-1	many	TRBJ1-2	TGCAGTGCTAGAGACCTAACGCGGCTGTATGGCTACACCTTC	CSARDLTRLYGYTF
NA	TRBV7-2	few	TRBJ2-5	TGTGCCAGCAGCTACGGTTTCAGTGAGACCCAGTACTTC	CASSYGFSETQYF
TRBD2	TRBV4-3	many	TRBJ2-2	TGCGCCAGCAGCCAAGATCTTAGCGGGATCGCCACCGGGGAGCTGTTTTTT	CASSQDLSGIATGELFF
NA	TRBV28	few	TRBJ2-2	TGTGCCAGCAGTCCCCGCGAAGTAACCGGGGAGCTGTTTTTT	CASSPREVTGELFF
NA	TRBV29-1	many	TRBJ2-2	TGCAGCGTTGAGGGGACCACCGGGGAGCTGTTTTTT	CSVEGTTGELFF
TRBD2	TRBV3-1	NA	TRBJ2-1	TGTGCCAGCAGCCAGGGCGCTACTAGCGGGAGTTTAAATGAGCAGTTCTTC	CASSQGATSGSLNEQFF